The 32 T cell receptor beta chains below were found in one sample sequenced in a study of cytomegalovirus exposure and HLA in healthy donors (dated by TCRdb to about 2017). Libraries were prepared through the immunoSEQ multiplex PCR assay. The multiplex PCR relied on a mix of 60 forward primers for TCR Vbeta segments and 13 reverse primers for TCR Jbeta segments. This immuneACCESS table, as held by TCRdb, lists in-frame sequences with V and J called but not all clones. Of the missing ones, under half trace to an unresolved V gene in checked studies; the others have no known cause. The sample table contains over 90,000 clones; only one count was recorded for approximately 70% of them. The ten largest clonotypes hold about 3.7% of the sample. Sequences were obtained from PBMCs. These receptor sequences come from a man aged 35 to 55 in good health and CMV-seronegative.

In nucleotides, the CDR3 is TGTGCCAGCAGTCCCGGGGGGGTCCTTAATGAGCAGTTCTTC. Its protein is CASSPGGVLNEQFF. The V and J genes are TRBV7-8 and TRBJ2-1, with TRBD2 matching 8 bases. Germline CDR1 reads SGHVS; CDR2 reads FQNEAQ. This CDR3 has 14 residues. The V segment lost 6 bases and the J segment 7 bases; nucleotides outside the gene matches: 8.

CDR3 in DNA: TGTGCCAGCAGCTTGAATGGACAGGGAGTCTACGAGCAGTACTTC. Its protein is CASSLNGQGVYEQYF. This rearrangement joins TRBV5-5 to TRBJ2-7; 8 bases align to TRBD1. The CDR3 sequence is 15 residues long. Looked up from germline, CDR1 is SGHKS and CDR2 is YYEKEE (reference sequence). V gave up 1 base and J gave up 3 bases; unmatched junction bases: 6. The whole variable domain, remainder taken from reference TRBV5-5 and TRBJ2-7, is DAGVTQSPTHLIKTRGQQVTLRCSPISGHKSVSWYQQVLGQGPQFIFQYYEKEERGRGNFPDRFSARQFPNYSSELNVNALLLGDSALYLCASSLNGQGVYEQYFGPGTRLTVT.

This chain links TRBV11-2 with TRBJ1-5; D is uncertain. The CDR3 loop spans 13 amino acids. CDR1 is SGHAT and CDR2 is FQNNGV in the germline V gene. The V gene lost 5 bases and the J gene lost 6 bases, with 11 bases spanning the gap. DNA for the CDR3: TGTGCCAGCAGCCAGAACGATGGTCAGCCCCAGCATTTT. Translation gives CASSQNDGQPQHF. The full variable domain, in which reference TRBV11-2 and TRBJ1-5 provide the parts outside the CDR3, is EAGVAQSPRYKIIEKRQSVAFWCNPISGHATLYWYQQILGQGPKLLIQFQNNGVVDDSQLPKDRFSAERLKGVDSTLKIQPAKLEDSAVYLCASSQNDGQPQHFGDGTRLSIL.

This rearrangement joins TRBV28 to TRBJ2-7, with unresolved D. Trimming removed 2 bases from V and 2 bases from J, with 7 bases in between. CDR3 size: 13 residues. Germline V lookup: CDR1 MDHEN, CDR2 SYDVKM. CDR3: CASSLGQPYEQYF. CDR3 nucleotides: TGTGCCAGCAGTTTAGGGCAGCCCTACGAGCAGTACTTC.

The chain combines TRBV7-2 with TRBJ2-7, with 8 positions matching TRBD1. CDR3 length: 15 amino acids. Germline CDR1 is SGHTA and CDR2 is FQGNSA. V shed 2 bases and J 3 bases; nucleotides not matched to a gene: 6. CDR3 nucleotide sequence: TGTGCCAGCAGCTTATTCGGACAGGGTTACTACGAGCAGTACTTC. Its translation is CASSLFGQGYYEQYF.

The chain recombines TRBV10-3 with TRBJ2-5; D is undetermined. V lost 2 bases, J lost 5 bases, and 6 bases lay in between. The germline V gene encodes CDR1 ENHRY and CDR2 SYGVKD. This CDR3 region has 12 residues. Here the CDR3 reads CAISEVAETQYF. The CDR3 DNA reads TGTGCCATCAGTGAGGTAGCTGAGACCCAGTACTTC.

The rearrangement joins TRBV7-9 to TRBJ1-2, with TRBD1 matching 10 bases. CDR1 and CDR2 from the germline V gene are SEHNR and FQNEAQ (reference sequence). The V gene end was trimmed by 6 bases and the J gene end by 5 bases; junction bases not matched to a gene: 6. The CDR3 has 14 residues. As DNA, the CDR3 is TGTGCCAGCAGTCGACAGGGGGCTCAATATGGCTACACCTTC. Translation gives CASSRQGAQYGYTF.

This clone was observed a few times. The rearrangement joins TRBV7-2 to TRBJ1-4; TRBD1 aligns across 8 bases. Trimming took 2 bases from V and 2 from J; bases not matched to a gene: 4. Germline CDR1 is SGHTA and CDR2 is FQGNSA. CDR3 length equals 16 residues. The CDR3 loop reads CASSLHGTGTNEKLFF. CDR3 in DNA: TGTGCCAGCAGCTTACACGGGACAGGCACTAATGAAAAACTGTTTTTT.

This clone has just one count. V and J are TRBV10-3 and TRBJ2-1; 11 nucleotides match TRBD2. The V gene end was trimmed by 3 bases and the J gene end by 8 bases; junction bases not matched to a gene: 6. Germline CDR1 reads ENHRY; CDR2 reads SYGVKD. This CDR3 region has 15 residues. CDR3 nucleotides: TGTGCCATCAGTGAATCACTAGCGGGGGCGGATGAGCAGTTCTTC. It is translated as CAISESLAGADEQFF.

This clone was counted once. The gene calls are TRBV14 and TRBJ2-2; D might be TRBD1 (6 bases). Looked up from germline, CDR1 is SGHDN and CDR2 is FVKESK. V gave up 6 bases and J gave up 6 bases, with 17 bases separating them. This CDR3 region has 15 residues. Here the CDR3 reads CASSQGRGSAGELFF. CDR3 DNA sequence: TGTGCCAGCAGTCAGGGCAGGGGTTCGGCCGGGGAGCTGTTTTTT.

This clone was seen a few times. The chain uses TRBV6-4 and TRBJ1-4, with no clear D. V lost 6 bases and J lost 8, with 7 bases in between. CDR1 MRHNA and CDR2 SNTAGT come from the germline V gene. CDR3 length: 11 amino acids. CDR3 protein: CASRGEEKLFF. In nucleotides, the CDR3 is TGTGCCAGCAGGGGCGAGGAAAAACTGTTTTTT.

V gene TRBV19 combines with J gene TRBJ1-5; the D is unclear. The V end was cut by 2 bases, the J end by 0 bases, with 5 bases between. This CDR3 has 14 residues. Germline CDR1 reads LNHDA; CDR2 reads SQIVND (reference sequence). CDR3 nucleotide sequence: TGTGCCAGTAGTATACGGGTTAGCAATCAGCCCCAGCATTTT. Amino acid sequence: CASSIRVSNQPQHF.

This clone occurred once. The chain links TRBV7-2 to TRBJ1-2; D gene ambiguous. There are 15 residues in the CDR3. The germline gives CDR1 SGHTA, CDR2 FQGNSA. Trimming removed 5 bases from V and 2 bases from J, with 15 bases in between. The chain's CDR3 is CASSPAAGANYGYTF. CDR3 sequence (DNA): TGTGCCAGCAGCCCCGCGGCGGGAGCCAACTATGGCTACACCTTC.

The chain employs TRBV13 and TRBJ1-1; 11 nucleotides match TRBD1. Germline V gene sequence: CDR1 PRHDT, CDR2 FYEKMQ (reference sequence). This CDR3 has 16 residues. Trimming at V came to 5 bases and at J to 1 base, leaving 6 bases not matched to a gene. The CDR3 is CASSTWTGGQNTEAFF. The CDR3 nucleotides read TGTGCCAGCAGCACTTGGACAGGGGGCCAGAACACTGAAGCTTTCTTT.

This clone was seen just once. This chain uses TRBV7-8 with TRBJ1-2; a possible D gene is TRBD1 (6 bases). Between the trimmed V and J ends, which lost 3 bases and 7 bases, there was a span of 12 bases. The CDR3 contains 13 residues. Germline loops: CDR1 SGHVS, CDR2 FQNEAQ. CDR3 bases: TGTGCCAGCAGCTTTCAGGGGAGTGGTGGCTACACCTTC. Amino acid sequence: CASSFQGSGGYTF.

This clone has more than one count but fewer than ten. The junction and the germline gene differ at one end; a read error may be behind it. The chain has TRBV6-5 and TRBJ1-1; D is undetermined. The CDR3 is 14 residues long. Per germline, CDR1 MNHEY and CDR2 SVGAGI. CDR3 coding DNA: TGTGCCAGCACTTACTCCGCGATGAACACTGAAGCTTTCTTT. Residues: CASTYSAMNTEAFF.

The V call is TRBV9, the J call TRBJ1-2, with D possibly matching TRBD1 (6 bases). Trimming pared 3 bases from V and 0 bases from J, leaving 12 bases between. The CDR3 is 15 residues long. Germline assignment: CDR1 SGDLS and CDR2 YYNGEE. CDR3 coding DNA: TGTGCCAGCAGCGCAAACAGGGTATCTAACTATGGCTACACCTTC. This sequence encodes CASSANRVSNYGYTF.

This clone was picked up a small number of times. The CDR3: CASSQDWASEEETQYF. For the CDR3, the DNA is TGCGCCAGCAGCCAAGACTGGGCTAGCGAAGAAGAGACCCAGTACTTC. The rearrangement uses TRBV4-3 and TRBJ2-5, with D perhaps matching TRBD2 (6 bases). With 0 bases removed from V and 3 bases from J, the gap between germline ends came to 14 bases. The CDR3 totals 16 residues. The germline CDR1 and CDR2 sequences are LGHNA and YSLEER.

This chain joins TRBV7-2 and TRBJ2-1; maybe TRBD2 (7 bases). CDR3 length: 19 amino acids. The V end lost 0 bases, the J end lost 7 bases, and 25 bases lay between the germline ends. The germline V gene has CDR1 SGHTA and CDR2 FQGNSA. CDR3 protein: CASSLATGRGAIHANEQFF. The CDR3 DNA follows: TGTGCCAGCAGCTTAGCGACCGGACGGGGGGCCATTCACGCGAATGAGCAGTTCTTC.

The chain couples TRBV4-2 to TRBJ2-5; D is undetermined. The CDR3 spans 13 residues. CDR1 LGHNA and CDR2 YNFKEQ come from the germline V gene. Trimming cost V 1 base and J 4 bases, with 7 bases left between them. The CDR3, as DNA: TGTGCCAGCAGCCAAGGCCCGCGAGAGACCCAGTACTTC. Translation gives CASSQGPRETQYF.

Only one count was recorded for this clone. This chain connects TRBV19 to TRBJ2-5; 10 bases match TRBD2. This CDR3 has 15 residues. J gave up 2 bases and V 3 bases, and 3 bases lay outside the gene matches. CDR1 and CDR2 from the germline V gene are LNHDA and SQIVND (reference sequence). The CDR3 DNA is TGTGCCAGTAGTATCAGCGGGGGGGCTCAAGAGACCCAGTACTTC. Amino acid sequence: CASSISGGAQETQYF.

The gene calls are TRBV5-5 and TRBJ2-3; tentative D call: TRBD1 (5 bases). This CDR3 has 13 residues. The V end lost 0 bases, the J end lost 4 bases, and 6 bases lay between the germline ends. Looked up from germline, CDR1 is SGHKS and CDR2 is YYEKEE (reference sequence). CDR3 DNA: TGTGCCAGCAGCTTGGAAGGGGCAGATACGCAGTATTTT. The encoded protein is CASSLEGADTQYF.

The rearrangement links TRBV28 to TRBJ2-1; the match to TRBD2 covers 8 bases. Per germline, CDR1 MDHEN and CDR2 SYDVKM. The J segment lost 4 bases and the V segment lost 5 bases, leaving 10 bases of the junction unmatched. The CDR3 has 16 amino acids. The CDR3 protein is CASSPPGGITYNEQFF. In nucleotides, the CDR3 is TGTGCCAGCAGTCCCCCGGGAGGGATTACTTACAATGAGCAGTTCTTC.

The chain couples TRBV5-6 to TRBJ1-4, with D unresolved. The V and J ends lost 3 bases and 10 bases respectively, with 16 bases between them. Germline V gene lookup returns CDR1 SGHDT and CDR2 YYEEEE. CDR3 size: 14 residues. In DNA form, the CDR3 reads TGTGCCAGCAGCTACCGGGGAGGAGAAGTAAAACTGTTTTTT. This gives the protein CASSYRGGEVKLFF.

The CDR3 spells CASRGTGTDTQYF. The CDR3 nucleotides are TGTGCCAGCAGAGGGACAGGCACAGATACGCAGTATTTT. This chain uses TRBV9 with TRBJ2-3; TRBD1 matches at 7 bases. This CDR3 contains 13 residues. Germline trimming cut 5 bases from V and 1 base from J; bases unmatched to any gene: 1. Looked up from germline, CDR1 is SGDLS and CDR2 is YYNGEE.

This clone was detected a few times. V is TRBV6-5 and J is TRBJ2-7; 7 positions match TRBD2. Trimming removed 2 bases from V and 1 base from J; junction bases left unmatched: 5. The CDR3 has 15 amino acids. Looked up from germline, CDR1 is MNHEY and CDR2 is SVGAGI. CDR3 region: CASSYGWGGSYEQYF. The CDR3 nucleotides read TGTGCCAGCAGTTACGGGTGGGGGGGGTCCTACGAGCAGTACTTC.

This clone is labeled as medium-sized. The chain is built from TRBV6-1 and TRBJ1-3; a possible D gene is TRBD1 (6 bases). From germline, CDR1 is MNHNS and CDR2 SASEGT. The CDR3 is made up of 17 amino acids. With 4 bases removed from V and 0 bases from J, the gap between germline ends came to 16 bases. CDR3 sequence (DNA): TGTGCCAGCAGTGGCGGGGGGGGCAGCTCCTCTGGAAACACCATATATTTT. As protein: CASSGGGGSSSGNTIYF.

CDR3 loop: CASSKRTSTDTQYF. The CDR3 nucleotides are TGTGCCAGCAGCAAAAGGACTAGCACAGATACGCAGTATTTT. This chain uses TRBV9 with TRBJ2-3, with a possible D match to TRBD2 (5 bases). The CDR3 is 14 amino acids. Germline V CDR1 and CDR2: SGDLS, YYNGEE. Trimming removed 4 bases at V and 0 bases at J, with 9 bases between.

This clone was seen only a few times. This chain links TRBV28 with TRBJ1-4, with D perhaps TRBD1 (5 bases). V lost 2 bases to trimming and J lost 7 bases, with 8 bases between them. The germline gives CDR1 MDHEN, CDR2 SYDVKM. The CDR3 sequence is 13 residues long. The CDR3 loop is CASSLTGSEKLFF. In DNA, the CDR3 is TGTGCCAGCAGTTTAACAGGTTCTGAAAAACTGTTTTTT.

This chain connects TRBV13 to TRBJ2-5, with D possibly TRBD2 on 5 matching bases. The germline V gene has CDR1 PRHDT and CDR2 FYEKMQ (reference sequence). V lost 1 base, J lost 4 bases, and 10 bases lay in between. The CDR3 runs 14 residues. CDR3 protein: CASSLETTPETQYF. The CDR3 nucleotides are TGTGCCAGCAGCTTAGAGACTACCCCAGAGACCCAGTACTTC.

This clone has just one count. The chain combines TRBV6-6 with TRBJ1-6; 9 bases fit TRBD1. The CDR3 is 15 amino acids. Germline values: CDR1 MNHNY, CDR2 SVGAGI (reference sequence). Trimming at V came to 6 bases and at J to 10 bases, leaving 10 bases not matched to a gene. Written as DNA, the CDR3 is TGTGCCAGCAGGCTATCCGGGACAGGGCACTCACCCCTCCACTTT. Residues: CASRLSGTGHSPLHF.

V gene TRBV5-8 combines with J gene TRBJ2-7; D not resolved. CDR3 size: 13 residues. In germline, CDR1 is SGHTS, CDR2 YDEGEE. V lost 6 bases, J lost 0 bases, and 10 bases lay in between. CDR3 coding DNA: TGTGCCAGCACCCGAGGTTTCTCCTACGAGCAGTACTTC. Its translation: CASTRGFSYEQYF.